These 20 T cell receptor beta chains share one sample of origin, sequenced in a study of cytomegalovirus exposure and HLA in healthy donors. Vbeta (60) and Jbeta (13) primers were used in the PCR. Sequencing used immunoSEQ multiplex PCR; TCRdb keeps in-frame clones, though not all of them. This sample yields roughly 180,000 clones, of which 70% to 85% are seen a single time; less than 1.5% belongs to the top ten. Specimen: PBMCs. Receptors were obtained from a young man in good health and CMV-seronegative.

This clone was seen a few times. The same CDR3 arises from other DNA sequences in this sample as well. This chain connects TRBV4-3 to TRBJ1-1, with 8 bases fitting TRBD1. V lost 1 base and J lost 0; bases outside the gene matches: 1. The CDR3 extends over 15 amino acids. The germline gives CDR1 LGHNA, CDR2 YSLEER. The CDR3 reads CASSQGTGLNTEAFF. The CDR3 nucleotides are TGCGCCAGCAGCCAAGGGACAGGGCTGAACACTGAAGCTTTCTTT.

This chain uses TRBV19 with TRBJ1-5, with D unresolved. Germline V gene sequence: CDR1 LNHDA, CDR2 SQIVND (reference sequence). This CDR3 has 15 amino acids. V lost 3 bases to trimming and J lost 3 bases, with 12 bases between them. The CDR3 loop is CASSMLRSFNQPQHF. As DNA, the CDR3 is TGTGCCAGTAGTATGCTCAGGTCCTTCAATCAGCCCCAGCATTTT.

The chain couples TRBV6-6 to TRBJ2-2; weak D call: TRBD2 (5 bases). The ends were cut back, 0 bases at V and 7 bases at J, with 12 bases in the middle. Looked up from germline, CDR1 is MNHNY and CDR2 is SVGAGI (reference sequence). This CDR3 is built from 15 residues. CDR3 coding DNA: TGTGCCAGCAGTTACTCGCTGGGAGCCGGCGGGGAGCTGTTTTTT. Protein product: CASSYSLGAGGELFF.

The sample holds a few counts of this clone. V usage is TRBV6-6 and J usage is TRBJ1-2, with 8 bases identical to TRBD1. Germline-derived CDR1 and CDR2 are MNHNY and SVGAGI (reference sequence). V gave up 11 bases and J gave up 4 bases; unmatched junction bases: 6. CDR3 length equals 12 residues. CDR3 nucleotides: TGTGCCGGGCACAGGGGGAGCTATGGCTACACCTTC. Encoded protein: CAGHRGSYGYTF.

V is TRBV10-3 and J is TRBJ1-2, with 8 bases that match TRBD1. CDR1 and CDR2 (germline): ENHRY, SYGVKD. J lost 6 bases, V lost 1 base, and 1 base had no gene match. CDR3 size: 13 residues. CDR3 region: CAISELDRDGYTF. CDR3 coding DNA: TGTGCCATCAGTGAGTTGGACAGGGATGGCTACACCTTC.

This clone was seen a few times. The chain is built from TRBV4-3 and TRBJ2-3; 10 bases align to TRBD2. J was trimmed by 1 base and V by 2 bases; bases with no gene match: 6. This CDR3 is 17 amino acids long. Germline lookup yields CDR1 LGHNA and CDR2 YSLEER. In nucleotides, the CDR3 is TGCGCCAGCAGCCAATTAACTAGCGGGGAGGGCACAGATACGCAGTATTTT. This gives the protein CASSQLTSGEGTDTQYF.

The V gene is TRBV11-3, the J gene TRBJ1-2, with 8 bases fitting TRBD1. V was clipped by 6 bases and J by 7 bases; unmatched bases: 4. The CDR3 runs to 12 residues. Per the germline V gene, CDR1 is SGHNT and CDR2 is YENEEA. The CDR3 nucleotides are TGTGCCAGCAGACAGGGGGAATCTGGCTACACCTTC. This codes for CASRQGESGYTF.

In nucleotides, the CDR3 is TGTGCCTGGAACCGACTAGCAAACACCGGGGAGCTGTTTTTT. It codes for CAWNRLANTGELFF. J is TRBJ2-2 and V is TRBV30; TRBD2 agrees at 7 bases. CDR3 length: 14 amino acids. Trimming removed 4 bases from V and 2 bases from J; junction bases left unmatched: 4. The germline CDR1 and CDR2 sequences are GTSNPN and SVGIG (reference sequence).

V is TRBV2 and J is TRBJ1-1; D is unclear. Trimming shortened V by 6 bases and J by 2 bases, and 16 bases separated the two germline ends. This CDR3 spans 15 amino acids. Germline CDR1 and CDR2: SNHLY and FYNNEI. The CDR3: CASRTQQRPNTEAFF. The CDR3 DNA reads as TGTGCCAGCAGGACTCAGCAGAGACCAAACACTGAAGCTTTCTTT.

The chain couples TRBV7-2 to TRBJ2-7, with D unclear. This CDR3 is 15 amino acids long. Trimming took off 1 base at V and 6 bases at J, with 16 bases between the two ends. The germline CDR1 and CDR2 sequences are SGHTA and FQGNSA. The CDR3 sequence is CASSLDPGSSREQYF. The CDR3 DNA sequence: TGTGCCAGCAGCTTAGATCCAGGTTCCTCCCGCGAGCAGTACTTC.

The chain employs TRBV30 and TRBJ1-5, with D unclear. Trimming cost V 2 bases and J 4 bases, with 12 bases left between them. This CDR3 has 14 amino acids. Germline V gives CDR1 GTSNPN, CDR2 SVGIG (reference sequence). The CDR3 DNA follows: TGTGCCTGGAGTTTCGGTTCCTTAAATCAGCCCCAGCATTTT. Residues: CAWSFGSLNQPQHF.

The chain links TRBV4-3 to TRBJ1-1; no firm D call. The CDR3 runs to 14 residues. Deletions cut 1 base from V and 7 bases from J, with 13 bases between. Germline CDR1 and CDR2: LGHNA and YSLEER. CDR3 amino acids: CASSQVEAPSEAFF. The CDR3 DNA reads as TGCGCCAGCAGCCAAGTTGAGGCTCCGAGTGAAGCTTTCTTT.

The V and J genes are TRBV7-2 and TRBJ1-2; D not certain. This CDR3 is 14 amino acids long. V was clipped by 2 bases and J by 4 bases, with 11 bases between them. CDR1 is SGHTA, CDR2 FQGNSA, per germline. CDR3 in amino acids: CASSLLNSPYGYTF. The CDR3 DNA is TGTGCCAGCAGCTTATTGAATAGCCCCTATGGCTACACCTTC.

The table lists this clone with a count of one. The gene calls are TRBV6-6 and TRBJ1-1; D unresolved. The germline gives CDR1 MNHNY, CDR2 SVGAGI (reference sequence). The length of the CDR3 is 13 residues. V was cut by 3 bases and J by 3 bases, with 8 bases left in between. The CDR3 loop reads CASSYGEDTEAFF. CDR3 nucleotides: TGTGCCAGCAGTTATGGGGAGGACACTGAAGCTTTCTTT.

The rearrangement uses TRBV27 and TRBJ2-7, with D possibly TRBD2 on 5 matching bases. The CDR3 extends over 13 amino acids. Between the trimmed V and J ends, which lost 5 bases and 6 bases, there was a span of 14 bases. In germline, CDR1 is MNHEY, CDR2 SMNVEV (reference sequence). The CDR3 bases are TGTGCCAGCAGTGCAACAACTAGTGGCGAGCAGTACTTC. Translation: CASSATTSGEQYF.

The rearrangement uses TRBV6-1 and TRBJ1-1; D is uncertain. The germline V gene encodes CDR1 MNHNS and CDR2 SASEGT. The CDR3 loop spans 10 amino acids. V shed 2 bases and J shed 11 bases, with 6 bases lying between them. This CDR3 is CASSEYGAFF. As DNA, the CDR3 is TGTGCCAGCAGTGAATACGGGGCTTTCTTT.

This sequence joins TRBV18 and TRBJ1-2; D unclear. Trimming removed 2 bases from V and 8 bases from J, with 12 bases in between. This CDR3 is built from 13 residues. Germline V gene lookup returns CDR1 KGHSH and CDR2 LQKENI. The CDR3 protein is CASSPEKYAGYTF. The CDR3 DNA follows: TGTGCCAGCTCACCAGAGAAGTATGCGGGCTACACCTTC.

This chain uses TRBV9 with TRBJ2-7; 9 nucleotides line up with TRBD1. V dropped 0 bases and J dropped 2; count of bases not matched to a gene: 6. The V gene's germline CDR1 is SGDLS and CDR2 YYNGEE. CDR3 length: 16 amino acids. CDR3 in DNA: TGTGCCAGCAGCGTAGGCTATGGGACAGGGACCTACGAGCAGTACTTC. This sequence encodes CASSVGYGTGTYEQYF. Together with reference TRBV9 and TRBJ2-7, the CDR3 gives the full variable domain: DSGVTQTPKHLITATGQRVTLRCSPRSGDLSVYWYQQSLDQGLQFLIQYYNGEERAKGNILERFSAQQFPDLHSELNLSSLELGDSALYFCASSVGYGTGTYEQYFGPGTRLTVT.

This chain links TRBV9 with TRBJ2-6, with a weak D call TRBD2 (5 bases). CDR3 length: 18 amino acids. Trimming cost V 0 bases and J 4 bases, with 17 bases left between them. The V gene's germline CDR1 is SGDLS and CDR2 YYNGEE. The CDR3 protein is CASSVGTKGEAGANVLTF. The CDR3 DNA follows: TGTGCCAGCAGCGTAGGAACGAAGGGAGAGGCAGGGGCCAACGTCCTGACTTTC. The full variable domain, with the rest looked up from reference TRBV9 and TRBJ2-6, is DSGVTQTPKHLITATGQRVTLRCSPRSGDLSVYWYQQSLDQGLQFLIQYYNGEERAKGNILERFSAQQFPDLHSELNLSSLELGDSALYFCASSVGTKGEAGANVLTFGAGSRLTVL.

The rearrangement uses TRBV18 and TRBJ1-1; TRBD1 agrees at 7 bases. The ends lost 5 bases at V and 0 bases at J; junction bases unmatched: 3. Germline lookup yields CDR1 KGHSH and CDR2 LQKENI. The CDR3 extends over 14 amino acids. The CDR3 here is CASSKDRLNTEAFF. The DNA for the CDR3 is TGTGCCAGCTCAAAGGACAGGTTGAACACTGAAGCTTTCTTT.